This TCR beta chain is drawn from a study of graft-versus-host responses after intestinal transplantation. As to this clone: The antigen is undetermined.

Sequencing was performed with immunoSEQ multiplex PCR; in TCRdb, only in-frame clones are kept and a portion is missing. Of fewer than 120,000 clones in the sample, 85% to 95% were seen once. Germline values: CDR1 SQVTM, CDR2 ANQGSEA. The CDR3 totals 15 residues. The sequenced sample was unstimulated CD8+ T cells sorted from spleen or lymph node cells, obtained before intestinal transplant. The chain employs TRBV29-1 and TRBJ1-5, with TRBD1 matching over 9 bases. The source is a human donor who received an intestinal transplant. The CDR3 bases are TGCAGTTCACCGGGACAGGGAGGTTTTAATCAGCCCCAGCATTTT. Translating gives CSSPGQGGFNQPQHF.